The 21 T cell receptor beta chains in this list originate from one sample, sequenced in a study of beta chain features in type 1 diabetes. The isolated RNA, all of it, was reverse transcribed, so expressed TCRB transcripts were what got sequenced. Libraries were prepared by immunoSEQ multiplex PCR; TCRdb keeps only in-frame clonotypes and omits some of them. The sample includes hundreds of thousands of clones, over 9.5% of them seen just once. Sequencing used naive CD4+ T cells from blood. The origin of the receptors is a woman younger than 30 in good health.

This clone was picked up a small number of times. This chain connects TRBV7-2 to TRBJ2-6; D is ambiguous. The CDR3 totals 15 residues. Between the trimmed V and J ends, which lost 5 bases and 0 bases, there was a span of 8 bases. Germline V gene data show CDR1 as SGHTA and CDR2 as FQGNSA. The CDR3 is CASSVGSSGANVLTF. The CDR3 DNA sequence: TGTGCCAGCAGCGTAGGAAGCTCTGGGGCCAACGTCCTGACTTTC.

This clone turned up a few times. Germline and junction disagree at one end, which may indicate a read error. The identical CDR3 is also encoded by other nucleotide sequences in the sample. V gene TRBV30 combines with J gene TRBJ1-1; the match to TRBD1 covers 7 bases. CDR1 is GTSNPN and CDR2 is SVGIG in the germline V gene (reference sequence). The CDR3 runs 14 residues. In nucleotides, the CDR3 is TGTGCATGGAATCTAGACAGGGTGAACACTGAAGCTTTCTTT. This encodes CAWNLDRVNTEAFF.

This clone has a handful of counts. This chain joins TRBV30 and TRBJ1-1; 9 bases are a match to TRBD1. V trimming: 2 bases; J trimming: 4 bases; junction bases outside the gene matches: 5. The CDR3 spans 14 residues. Germline CDR1 is GTSNPN and CDR2 is SVGIG (reference sequence). The DNA for the CDR3 is TGTGCCTGGAGTTGGGGACAGGGCTCCACTGAAGCTTTCTTT. Protein sequence: CAWSWGQGSTEAFF.

This clone was seen a few times. The chain is built from TRBV5-1 and TRBJ2-5; D is unresolved. The germline V gene has CDR1 SGHRS and CDR2 YFSETQ. There are 14 residues in the CDR3. The V end lost 4 bases, the J end lost 4 bases, and 14 bases lay between the germline ends. The CDR3 protein is CASSAGLGGETQYF. The DNA of the CDR3 is TGCGCCAGCAGCGCCGGGTTGGGTGGAGAGACCCAGTACTTC.

The chain is built from TRBV4-3 and TRBJ2-4; D is possibly TRBD1 (5 bases). Looked up from germline, CDR1 is LGHNA and CDR2 is YSLEER. This CDR3 region has 15 residues. V was pared by 1 base and J by 15 bases, with 22 bases between. Here the CDR3 reads CASSQVVGPAAFTYF. The CDR3 DNA follows: TGCGCCAGCAGCCAAGTCGTGGGGCCCGCGGCGTTTACGTACTTC.

The rearrangement joins TRBV6-5 to TRBJ2-2, with 9 bases matching TRBD2. This CDR3 spans 14 amino acids. V shed 7 bases, J shed 7 bases, and the junction held 7 bases outside the gene matches. Germline CDR1 reads MNHEY; CDR2 reads SVGAGI. CDR3: CASTPSGMGGELFF. DNA of the CDR3: TGTGCCAGCACGCCTAGCGGGATGGGCGGGGAGCTGTTTTTT.

This sequence joins TRBV28 and TRBJ2-5; 7 bases match TRBD2. V lost 5 bases and J lost 5; bases outside the gene matches: 8. Germline-derived CDR1 and CDR2 are MDHEN and SYDVKM. CDR3 length: 14 amino acids. The CDR3 loop is CASSQPQGGETQYF. CDR3 DNA sequence: TGTGCCAGCAGTCAGCCCCAGGGAGGGGAGACCCAGTACTTC.

This sequence joins TRBV29-1 and TRBJ1-3, with 7 bases lining up with TRBD1. This CDR3 contains 14 residues. Per germline, CDR1 SQVTM and CDR2 ANQGSEA. Trimming took 6 bases from V and 4 from J; bases not matched to a gene: 9. CDR3 in DNA: TGCAGCGTCGACCCGACAGGGTTCGGAAACACCATATATTTT. It is translated as CSVDPTGFGNTIYF.

The chain links TRBV4-2 to TRBJ1-4, with D uncertain. The CDR3 covers 14 residues. V was cut by 1 base and J by 7 bases, with 10 bases left in between. The germline CDR1 and CDR2 sequences are LGHNA and YNFKEQ. Written as DNA, the CDR3 is TGTGCCAGCAGCCAAGGGCAGGTCGCTGAAAAACTGTTTTTT. It specifies CASSQGQVAEKLFF.

This clone was detected only a few times. V gene TRBV5-4 combines with J gene TRBJ2-7; D gene unclear. Trimming stripped 0 bases from V and 6 bases from J, with 7 bases between. CDR1 and CDR2 (germline): SGHNT, YYREEE (reference sequence). This CDR3 comprises 12 residues. The CDR3 is CASSLVMGEQYF. The CDR3 DNA reads TGTGCCAGCAGCTTGGTAATGGGCGAGCAGTACTTC.

The chain links TRBV5-1 to TRBJ2-7, with no clear D. Germline V gives CDR1 SGHRS, CDR2 YFSETQ. With 6 bases removed from V and 1 base from J, the gap between germline ends came to 11 bases. CDR3 length: 13 residues. CDR3 in amino acids: CASKSTVSYEQYF. CDR3 coding DNA: TGCGCCAGCAAGAGCACAGTTTCCTACGAGCAGTACTTC. Drawing the rest from reference TRBV5-1 and TRBJ2-7, the complete variable domain is KAGVTQTPRYLIKTRGQQVTLSCSPISGHRSVSWYQQTPGQGLQFLFEYFSETQRNKGNFPGRFSGRQFSNSRSEMNVSTLELGDSALYLCASKSTVSYEQYFGPGTRLTVT.

The chain recombines TRBV5-1 with TRBJ2-5; 7 bases match TRBD1. Germline trimming cut 4 bases from V and 3 bases from J; bases unmatched to any gene: 3. Germline values: CDR1 SGHRS, CDR2 YFSETQ. This CDR3 has 13 residues. The CDR3 here is CASSHGTEETQYF. CDR3 DNA: TGCGCCAGCAGCCACGGGACAGAAGAGACCCAGTACTTC.

This clone was observed a handful of times. The chain has TRBV4-3 and TRBJ2-7; TRBD2 aligns across 11 bases. The germline V gene encodes CDR1 LGHNA and CDR2 YSLEER. The CDR3 runs 16 residues. Trimming at V came to 4 bases and at J to 0 bases, leaving 5 bases not matched to a gene. CDR3 loop: CASSRAGTSGSYEQYF. As DNA, the CDR3 is TGCGCCAGCAGCCGCGCAGGGACTAGCGGCTCCTACGAGCAGTACTTC.

This clone was detected only a few times. This rearrangement joins TRBV27 to TRBJ2-5; tentatively, D is TRBD1 (6 bases). Germline V CDR1 and CDR2: MNHEY, SMNVEV (reference sequence). CDR3 size: 14 residues. With 6 bases removed from V and 5 bases from J, the gap between germline ends came to 16 bases. CDR3 region: CASSSQGRLETQYF. The CDR3 DNA is TGTGCCAGCAGCTCGCAGGGGCGGTTGGAGACCCAGTACTTC.

This clone occurred a few times. The gene calls are TRBV7-2 and TRBJ2-7; 8 nucleotides match TRBD1. The CDR3 consists of 17 residues. The trim removed 5 bases at V and 3 bases at J, leaving 15 bases unmatched. Germline V CDR1 and CDR2: SGHTA, FQGNSA. The CDR3 protein is CASSPLDRDRRSYEQYF. CDR3 coding DNA: TGTGCCAGCAGCCCCCTGGACAGGGACCGACGGAGCTACGAGCAGTACTTC.

This clone appeared a few times. The rearrangement uses TRBV5-4 and TRBJ2-5; D may be TRBD1 (6 bases). This CDR3 region has 16 residues. V was trimmed by 7 bases and J by 4 bases, leaving 23 bases between them. Germline assignment: CDR1 SGHNT and CDR2 YYREEE (reference sequence). CDR3: CASAKGGARVTETQYF. The CDR3 coding sequence is TGTGCCAGCGCGAAAGGGGGAGCGAGGGTCACAGAGACCCAGTACTTC.

A few counts support this clone. The chain couples TRBV19 to TRBJ2-6; D not certain. This CDR3 contains 14 residues. The V gene's germline CDR1 is LNHDA and CDR2 SQIVND (reference sequence). V was shortened by 6 bases and J by 4 bases, with 10 bases between the two germline ends. The CDR3 DNA reads as TGTGCCAGTAGGGTGTCAGGAGGGGCCAACGTCCTGACTTTC. Translated, it gives CASRVSGGANVLTF. Together with reference TRBV19 and TRBJ2-6, the CDR3 gives the full variable domain: DGGITQSPKYLFRKEGQNVTLSCEQNLNHDAMYWYRQDPGQGLRLIYYSQIVNDFQKGDIAEGYSVSREKKESFPLTVTSAQKNPTAFYLCASRVSGGANVLTFGAGSRLTVL.

This clone was seen more than once but under ten times. V and J are TRBV13 and TRBJ2-3; no reliable D call. From germline, CDR1 is PRHDT and CDR2 FYEKMQ (reference sequence). CDR3 length equals 15 residues. V was pared by 4 bases and J by 3 bases, with 14 bases between. In DNA, the CDR3 is TGTGCCAGCAGCTCAACAGAACTTCGAACAGATACGCAGTATTTT. Encoded protein: CASSSTELRTDTQYF. The variable domain in full, with the rest retrieved from reference TRBV13 and TRBJ2-3, is AAGVIQSPRHLIKEKRETATLKCYPIPRHDTVYWYQQGPGQDPQFLISFYEKMQSDKGSIPDRFSAQQFSDYHSELNMSSLELGDSALYFCASSSTELRTDTQYFGPGTRLTVL.

The chain links TRBV15 to TRBJ2-1; 9 bases align to TRBD2. CDR1 and CDR2 from the germline V gene are LNHNV and YYDKDF (reference sequence). CDR3 size: 16 residues. Unmatched junction bases numbered 8, after V lost 0 bases and J lost 8 bases. CDR3 amino acids: CATSRDGGTSRHEQFF. In DNA form, the CDR3 reads TGTGCCACCAGCAGAGATGGCGGGACTAGCCGCCATGAGCAGTTCTTC.

The table lists this clone with a few counts. The chain recombines TRBV30 with TRBJ2-7; the match to TRBD2 covers 7 bases. V lost 1 base to trimming and J lost 4 bases; unmatched junction nucleotides: 10. This CDR3 has 15 amino acids. Germline CDR1 and CDR2: GTSNPN and SVGIG (reference sequence). This CDR3 is CAWSARGVAGYEQYF. The CDR3 DNA sequence: TGTGCCTGGAGTGCCCGGGGGGTGGCCGGGTACGAGCAGTACTTC.

This sequence joins TRBV9 and TRBJ2-3; D is unclear. V gave up 4 bases and J gave up 4 bases, with 16 bases separating them. The CDR3 has 15 residues. Germline-derived CDR1 and CDR2 are SGDLS and YYNGEE. The CDR3 loop is CASSPQRRVSDTQYF. In DNA form, the CDR3 reads TGTGCCAGCAGCCCACAAAGAAGGGTCTCAGATACGCAGTATTTT.